The 7 T cell receptor beta chains in this list originate from one sample, sequenced in a study of T cells in localized non-small cell lung cancer. The table came from immunoSEQ multiplex PCR; TCRdb's copy has only in-frame clones and leaves some out. The sample shows tens of thousands of clones, approximately 80% of them seen only once. The sequencing used peripheral blood, collected before any cancer treatment. These receptor sequences come from a female donor at least 60 years old with stage I lung adenocarcinoma.

The genes are TRBV6-1 and TRBJ1-2; TRBD1 is a possible D gene (5 bases). V dropped 3 bases and J dropped 3 bases, with 14 bases sitting between them. In germline, CDR1 is MNHNS, CDR2 SASEGT. The CDR3 is made up of 15 amino acids. The CDR3 is CASSEGSRGDYGYTF. DNA of the CDR3: TGTGCCAGCAGTGAGGGGTCTCGGGGGGACTATGGCTACACCTTC.

This clone was seen a few times. This chain connects TRBV7-6 to TRBJ1-5; D gene ambiguous. CDR1 and CDR2 from the germline V gene are SGHVS and FNYEAQ. This CDR3 has 16 residues. The ends were cut back, 3 bases at V and 2 bases at J, with 14 bases in the middle. The CDR3 DNA reads as TGTGCCAGCAGCTTGGGCGGGGATCAGCGCAATCAGCCCCAGCATTTT. Protein: CASSLGGDQRNQPQHF.

The CDR3 nucleotides are TGCAGCGTTGAGCTGGCGGACCTCCACGAGCAGTACTTC. Amino acid sequence: CSVELADLHEQYF. The chain recombines TRBV29-1 with TRBJ2-7; D gene unclear. CDR1 and CDR2 (germline): SQVTM, ANQGSEA. The CDR3 runs 13 residues. Trimming removed 3 bases at V and 5 bases at J, with 14 bases between.

The rearrangement links TRBV18 to TRBJ1-2; 12 nucleotides match TRBD1. Germline V lookup: CDR1 KGHSH, CDR2 LQKENI. J gave up 7 bases and V 0 bases, and 3 bases lay outside the gene matches. CDR3 length equals 15 residues. This chain's CDR3 is CASSPPGTGGRGYTF. DNA of the CDR3: TGTGCCAGCTCACCACCTGGGACAGGGGGCCGTGGCTACACCTTC.

The chain couples TRBV11-2 to TRBJ2-7, with TRBD2 identical over 10 bases. This CDR3 has 15 residues. The germline CDR1 and CDR2 sequences are SGHAT and FQNNGV. J was trimmed by 1 base and V by 2 bases; bases with no gene match: 2. The DNA for the CDR3 is TGTGCCAGCAGCTTATTACTAGCGGGGTCCTACGAGCAGTACTTC. Residues: CASSLLLAGSYEQYF. The entire variable domain, with the rest obtained from reference TRBV11-2 and TRBJ2-7, is as follows: EAGVAQSPRYKIIEKRQSVAFWCNPISGHATLYWYQQILGQGPKLLIQFQNNGVVDDSQLPKDRFSAERLKGVDSTLKIQPAKLEDSAVYLCASSLLLAGSYEQYFGPGTRLTVT.

The chain has TRBV7-9 and TRBJ2-2, with a possible D match to TRBD1 (6 bases). The germline gives CDR1 SEHNR, CDR2 FQNEAQ (reference sequence). The V end lost 1 base, the J end lost 6 bases, and 12 bases lay between the germline ends. The CDR3 totals 15 residues. The CDR3 reads CASSLVQGGAGELFF. Here the CDR3 DNA reads TGTGCCAGCAGCTTAGTACAGGGTGGCGCCGGGGAGCTGTTTTTT. Combining the CDR3 with reference TRBV7-9 and TRBJ2-2 gives the whole variable domain DTGVSQNPRHKITKRGQNVTFRCDPISEHNRLYWYRQTLGQGPEFLTYFQNEAQLEKSRLLSDRFSAERPKGSFSTLEIQRTEQGDSAMYLCASSLVQGGAGELFFGEGSRLTVL.

J is TRBJ2-3 and V is TRBV5-1; 7 bases map to TRBD1. V lost 7 bases and J lost 1; bases outside the gene matches: 9. This CDR3 has 15 amino acids. Looked up from germline, CDR1 is SGHRS and CDR2 is YFSETQ. The CDR3 DNA is TGCGCCAGCGGGCTAGGGGGCTGGGGCACAGATACGCAGTATTTT. Residues: CASGLGGWGTDTQYF.